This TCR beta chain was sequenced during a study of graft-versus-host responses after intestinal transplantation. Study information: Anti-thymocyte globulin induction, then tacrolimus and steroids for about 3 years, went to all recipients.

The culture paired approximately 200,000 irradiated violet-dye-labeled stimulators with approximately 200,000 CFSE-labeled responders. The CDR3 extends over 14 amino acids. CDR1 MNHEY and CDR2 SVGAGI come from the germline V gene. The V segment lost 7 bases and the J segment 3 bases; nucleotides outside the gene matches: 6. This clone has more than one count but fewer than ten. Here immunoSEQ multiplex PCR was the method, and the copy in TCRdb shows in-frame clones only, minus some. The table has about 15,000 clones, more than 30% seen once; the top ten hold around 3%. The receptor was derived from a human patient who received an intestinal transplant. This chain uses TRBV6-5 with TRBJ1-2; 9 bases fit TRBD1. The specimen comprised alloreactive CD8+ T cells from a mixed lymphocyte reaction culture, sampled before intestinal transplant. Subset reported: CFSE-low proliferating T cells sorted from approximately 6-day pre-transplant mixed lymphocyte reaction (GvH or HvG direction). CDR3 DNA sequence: TGTGCCAGCAACCTACAGGGGGCCTACTATGGCTACACCTTC. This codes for CASNLQGAYYGYTF.